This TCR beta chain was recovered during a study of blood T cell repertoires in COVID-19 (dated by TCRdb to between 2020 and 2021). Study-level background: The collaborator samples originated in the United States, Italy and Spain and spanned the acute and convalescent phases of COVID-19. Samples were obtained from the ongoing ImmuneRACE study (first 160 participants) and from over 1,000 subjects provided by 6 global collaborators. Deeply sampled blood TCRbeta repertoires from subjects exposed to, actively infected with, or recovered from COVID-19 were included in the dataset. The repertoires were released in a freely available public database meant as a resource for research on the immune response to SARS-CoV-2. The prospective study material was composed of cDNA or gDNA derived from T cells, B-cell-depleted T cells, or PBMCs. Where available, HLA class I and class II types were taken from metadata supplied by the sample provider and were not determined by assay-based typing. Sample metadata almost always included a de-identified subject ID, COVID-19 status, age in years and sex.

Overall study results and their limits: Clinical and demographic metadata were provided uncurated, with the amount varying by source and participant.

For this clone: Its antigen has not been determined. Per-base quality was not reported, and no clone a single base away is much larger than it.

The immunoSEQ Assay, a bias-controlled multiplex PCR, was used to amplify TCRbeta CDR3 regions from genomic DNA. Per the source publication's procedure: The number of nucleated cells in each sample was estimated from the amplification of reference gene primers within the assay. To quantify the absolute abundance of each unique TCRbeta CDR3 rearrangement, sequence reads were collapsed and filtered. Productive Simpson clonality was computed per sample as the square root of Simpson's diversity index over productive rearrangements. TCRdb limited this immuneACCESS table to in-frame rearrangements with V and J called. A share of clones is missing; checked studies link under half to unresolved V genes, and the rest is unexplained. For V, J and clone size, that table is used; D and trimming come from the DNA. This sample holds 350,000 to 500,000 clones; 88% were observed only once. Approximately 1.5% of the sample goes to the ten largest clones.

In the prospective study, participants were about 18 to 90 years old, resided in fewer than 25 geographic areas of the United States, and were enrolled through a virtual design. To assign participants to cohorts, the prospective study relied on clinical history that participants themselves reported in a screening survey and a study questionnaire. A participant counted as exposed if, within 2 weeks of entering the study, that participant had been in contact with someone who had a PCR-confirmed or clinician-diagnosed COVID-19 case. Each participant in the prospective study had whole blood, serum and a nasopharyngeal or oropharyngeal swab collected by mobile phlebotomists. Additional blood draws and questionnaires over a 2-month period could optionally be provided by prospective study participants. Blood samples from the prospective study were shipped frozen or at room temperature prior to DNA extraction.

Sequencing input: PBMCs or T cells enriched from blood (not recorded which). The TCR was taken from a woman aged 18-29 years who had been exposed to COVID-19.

The sequenced DNA: TGTGCCAGCAGCCACTTGGACAGATCGAACACTGAAGCTTTCTTT. It translates as CASSHLDRSNTEAFF. The rearranged segments are TRBV3-1 (or the pseudogene TRBV3-2) and TRBJ1-1; TRBD1 is a possible D gene, resting on 6 matching bases. The CDR3 covers 15 residues, taking in both the cysteine and the phenylalanine. This entry keeps only the CDR3 DNA: 45 bases, framed from base 1. V is reduced by 3 bases and J by 1 base, leaving a spacing of 12 bases between them. CDR1 and CDR2, per the germline V gene (reference sequence), are LGHDT and YNNKEL.